Below, 11 T cell receptor beta chains from the same sample are listed, as sequenced in a study of shared clonotypes between healthy human individuals. It was CD45RO-negative cells, positively selected for CCR7, that made up naive CD8 cells, with terminally differentiated effector memory CD45RA+ cells excluded. The method was immunoSEQ multiplex PCR; TCRdb's version includes in-frame clones alone and lacks a portion of them. Among hundreds of thousands of clones listed, nearly 97% were seen once. Sample: naive CD8+ T cells sorted from blood. The receptors derive from a woman under 40 in good health.

Remarks on this clone: The identical CDR3 is also encoded by other nucleotide sequences in the sample. The V and J genes are TRBV6-6 and TRBJ1-1, with D perhaps TRBD1 (5 bases). The CDR3 extends over 14 amino acids. V lost 2 bases and J 2 bases, leaving 9 bases between the germline ends. The germline gives CDR1 MNHNY, CDR2 SVGAGI (reference sequence). CDR3 nucleotides: TGTGCCAGCAGTTACGGGGGAGGTAACACTGAAGCTTTCTTT. Encoded protein: CASSYGGGNTEAFF.

This chain joins TRBV12-1 and TRBJ1-1; the table's TRBD1 call for D was not verified on the DNA. TRBV12-1 represents a pseudogene. The CDR3 has 18 amino acids. CDR3 in amino acids: CASSFWGQGKPSGTEAFF. The CDR3 coding sequence is TGTGCCAGCAGCTTTTGGGGACAGGGGAAGCCGTCGGGGACTGAAGCTTTCTTT.

The chain joins TRBV27 to TRBJ2-3; possible D gene TRBD1, 8 bases. Trimming stripped 6 bases from V and 5 bases from J, with 18 bases between. The CDR3 loop spans 15 amino acids. The germline gives CDR1 MNHEY, CDR2 SMNVEV (reference sequence). CDR3 residues: CASSSPGGTGDTQYF. The CDR3 DNA reads TGTGCCAGCAGCTCCCCCGGGGGGACAGGAGATACGCAGTATTTT.

V is TRBV9 and J is TRBJ2-2; TRBD2 matches 11 bases. The V gene's germline CDR1 is SGDLS and CDR2 YYNGEE. Trimming took 0 bases from V and 5 from J; bases not matched to a gene: 6. This CDR3 contains 17 residues. In DNA, the CDR3 is TGTGCCAGCAGCGTAGATAAACTAGCGGGAGAGACCGGGGAGCTGTTTTTT. Protein: CASSVDKLAGETGELFF.

The chain joins TRBV27 to TRBJ2-5; TRBD1 matches 11 bases. The J call may be wrong; the DNA end is better matched by TRBJ2-7. The CDR3 has 16 amino acids. Germline CDR1 and CDR2: MNHEY and SMNVEV (reference sequence). CDR3 sequence: CASSYGQGADSYEQYF. In DNA, the CDR3 is TGTGCCAGCAGTTACGGACAGGGGGCCGACTCCTACGAGCAGTACTTC.

The rearrangement joins TRBV7-9 to TRBJ2-7; D is possibly TRBD1 (6 bases). The ends were cut back, 1 base at V and 3 bases at J, with 13 bases in the middle. The CDR3 sequence is 15 residues long. Per germline, CDR1 SEHNR and CDR2 FQNEAQ (reference sequence). The CDR3 protein is CASSLVTDRIYEQYF. CDR3 nucleotide sequence: TGTGCCAGCAGCTTAGTGACGGACAGAATCTACGAGCAGTACTTC.

This clone was seen just once. Other nucleotide sequences in the sample specify the same CDR3. This chain joins TRBV27 and TRBJ2-3; tentatively, D is TRBD2 (6 bases). The germline V and J ends were trimmed by 4 bases and 3 bases, with 11 bases remaining between them. Germline V gives CDR1 MNHEY, CDR2 SMNVEV (reference sequence). This CDR3 has 14 amino acids. CDR3 protein: CASSSGSGTDTQYF. DNA of the CDR3: TGTGCCAGCAGTTCAGGGAGCGGGACAGATACGCAGTATTTT.

CDR3 region: CASSKAGQRKGVNTGELFF. In DNA form, the CDR3 reads TGTGCCAGCAGCAAAGCCGGGCAGCGTAAAGGGGTTAACACCGGGGAGCTGTTTTTT. V is TRBV21-1 and J is TRBJ2-2; the table's D call of TRBD1 was not tested on the DNA. TRBV21-1 corresponds to a pseudogene. CDR3 length: 19 amino acids.

A single count supports this clone. V and J are TRBV15 and TRBJ1-2, with D tentatively TRBD1 (6 bases). Trimming shortened V by 2 bases and J by 4 bases, and 14 bases separated the two germline ends. Looked up from germline, CDR1 is LNHNV and CDR2 is YYDKDF (reference sequence). This CDR3 is 15 amino acids long. The CDR3 spells CATSRTGAGTYGYTF. The CDR3 nucleotides are TGTGCCACCAGCAGAACGGGGGCAGGGACCTATGGCTACACCTTC.

J is TRBJ2-5 and V is TRBV4-2, with TRBD2 identical over 11 bases. The CDR3 spans 15 residues. Per germline, CDR1 LGHNA and CDR2 YNFKEQ. V lost 5 bases, J lost 0 bases, and 2 bases stayed unmatched. The CDR3 sequence is CASSLLAGDQETQYF. The DNA of the CDR3 is TGTGCCAGCAGCTTACTAGCGGGAGACCAAGAGACCCAGTACTTC.

This clone is a singleton in its sample. The chain joins TRBV19 to TRBJ2-6, with no clear D. Trimming removed 5 bases from V and 0 bases from J, with 23 bases in between. The CDR3 is 20 amino acids. Germline V lookup: CDR1 LNHDA, CDR2 SQIVND (reference sequence). The CDR3 protein is CASSSRTLTNPYSGANVLTF. The DNA of the CDR3 is TGTGCCAGTAGTTCCCGGACCCTCACGAACCCCTACTCTGGGGCCAACGTCCTGACTTTC.